Included here is one T cell receptor beta chain sequence, with context. These data are taken from a study of cytomegalovirus exposure and HLA in healthy donors. The PCR was carried out with 60 Vbeta primers and 13 Jbeta primers. As originally analysed: In a later analysis, around 11 million of approximately 80 million unique beta chains occurred in at least two donors. TCRdb keeps only in-frame clones here, not all; method: immunoSEQ multiplex PCR. Clonal size and the V and J genes are those of that table, whereas D and trimming came from the DNA. The sample has about 160,000 clones; 80% to 90% are singletons. The CDR3 sequence is 13 residues long. Germline CDR1 SGHTA, CDR2 FQGTGA. V was cut by 5 bases and J by 5 bases, with 12 bases left in between.

Sequencing used PBMCs. V usage is TRBV7-3 and J usage is TRBJ1-1; D may be TRBD1 (5 bases). The sequence came from a male donor in good health and CMV-seronegative. The CDR3: CASSLQGRTEAFF. The CDR3 DNA reads TGTGCCAGCAGCCTTCAGGGTCGGACTGAAGCTTTCTTT.